This T cell receptor beta chain was captured by sequencing in a study of cytomegalovirus exposure and HLA in healthy donors. The PCR contained 60 Vbeta and 13 Jbeta primers. Method: immunoSEQ multiplex PCR; TCRdb's copy keeps in-frame clones and lacks some. The table lists 180,000 or so clones, 8.5% to 10% of them singletons, with over 1% in the top ten. This clone was counted only a few times. The antigen is undetermined. Overall study results and limits: TCR association rates varied by HLA locus in a later analysis, with DRB1 highest and HLA-C lowest. Apparent HLA restriction characterized most CMV-associated TCR beta chains in a later analysis.

This CDR3 comprises 15 residues. Germline-derived CDR1 and CDR2 are SEHNR and FQNEAQ (reference sequence). V was clipped by 7 bases and J by 1 base, with 17 bases between them. The sequencing input was PBMCs. The sequence came from a woman between 25 and 40 years old in good health and CMV-seropositive. V is TRBV7-9 and J is TRBJ2-7; weak D call: TRBD1 (6 bases). CDR3 region: CASTLVQDRSYEQYF. CDR3 bases: TGTGCCAGCACCCTAGTGCAGGACAGATCCTACGAGCAGTACTTC.